One sample yielded the 31 T cell receptor beta chains listed below, sequenced in a study of read filtering for tumor transcriptome and immune sequencing. From 300 to 400 ng of RNA, a library with molecular barcoded alpha/delta and beta/gamma adaptors was made. TCRdb re-analysed the reads in MiXCR, keeping a single row per CDR3 protein. The data hold under 30,000 distinct CDR3 sequences, with around a fifth observed a single time. The material sequenced was a population of CD138-negative cells sorted from bone marrow. These TCRs come from a donor over 35 with multiple myeloma.

Points on this clonotype: Possible read error: a much larger clone is one base away. The chain joins TRBV28 to TRBJ2-7; 7 bases are shared with TRBD1. The CDR3 is 16 residues long. The germline gives CDR1 MDHEN, CDR2 SYDVKM. CDR3 sequence (DNA): TGTGCCAGCAGTTCTCCGGACAGGTCGCCCTCCTACCAGCAGTACTTC. This gives the protein CASSSPDRSPSYQQYF.

Ten or more counts support this clonotype. The gene calls are TRBV29-1 and TRBJ2-3, with 7 positions matching TRBD2. The germline V gene has CDR1 SQVTM and CDR2 ANQGSEA. CDR3 length equals 16 residues. The CDR3 sequence: CSSSGDYLPSTDTQYF. The CDR3 nucleotides are TGCAGTTCCTCGGGGGACTATCTTCCTAGCACAGATACGCAGTATTTT.

This clonotype has ten or more counts. The rearrangement links TRBV7-9 to TRBJ1-1; the D gene is possibly TRBD1 (6 bases). The germline V gene encodes CDR1 SEHNR and CDR2 FQNEAQ (reference sequence). This CDR3 region has 15 residues. V lost 3 bases, J lost 1 base, and 12 bases lay in between. The CDR3 sequence is CASSFRGTWNTEAFF. DNA for the CDR3: TGTGCCAGCAGCTTTAGGGGGACATGGAACACTGAAGCTTTCTTT.

This clonotype is labeled as medium-sized. The chain employs TRBV7-2 and TRBJ2-5; D unclear. V was pared by 5 bases and J by 5 bases, with 15 bases between. Germline CDR1 SGHTA, CDR2 FQGNSA. CDR3 length: 14 amino acids. The CDR3 is CASSHRARRETQYF. The CDR3 nucleotides read TGTGCCAGCAGCCATAGGGCTAGACGGGAGACCCAGTACTTC.

This clonotype was found many times. This chain uses TRBV20-1 with TRBJ2-7; weak D call: TRBD1 (5 bases). Germline CDR1 reads DFQATT; CDR2 reads SNEGSKA (reference sequence). This CDR3 comprises 13 residues. Trimming cost V 4 bases and J 7 bases, with 17 bases left between them. CDR3 bases: TGCAGTGCTAAGCAGGGATTGGTGTCGGAGCAGTACTTC. This translates into CSAKQGLVSEQYF.

This clonotype was counted many times. The V gene is TRBV2, the J gene TRBJ2-1; D gene unclear. CDR3 length: 14 residues. Per germline, CDR1 SNHLY and CDR2 FYNNEI. Trimming shortened V by 7 bases and J by 3 bases, and 13 bases separated the two germline ends. DNA of the CDR3: TGTGCCAGCAAGCAGACTCTGGTCTACAATGAGCAGTTCTTC. Translated, it gives CASKQTLVYNEQFF.

This rearrangement joins TRBV5-5 to TRBJ1-2; a possible D gene is TRBD1 (5 bases). The germline V gene encodes CDR1 SGHKS and CDR2 YYEKEE (reference sequence). V gave up 0 bases and J gave up 5 bases, with 8 bases separating them. This CDR3 is built from 13 residues. In DNA, the CDR3 is TGTGCCAGCAGCTTGGTGGGGGGGTATGGCTACACCTTC. Encoded protein: CASSLVGGYGYTF.

The table lists this clonotype with many counts. The chain couples TRBV20-1 to TRBJ2-2; 10 bases are shared with TRBD2. CDR1 is DFQATT and CDR2 is SNEGSKA in the germline V gene (reference sequence). The V segment lost 3 bases and the J segment 7 bases; nucleotides outside the gene matches: 8. The CDR3 is 15 residues long. This CDR3 is CSASKAGGRSGELFF. CDR3 in DNA: TGCAGTGCTAGTAAAGCGGGGGGGCGGAGCGGGGAGCTGTTTTTT.

This clonotype was recorded only once. The germline gene is not matched at one end of the junction; a read error may be the cause. J is TRBJ1-5 and V is TRBV6-6; D gene ambiguous. This CDR3 contains 15 residues. Germline values: CDR1 MNHNY, CDR2 SVGAGI (reference sequence). The DNA of the CDR3 is TGTCCCAGCAGTTACTCGGTGGCAGGCGGACAGCCCCAGCATTTT. This translates into CPSSYSVAGGQPQHF.

This clonotype was counted at least ten times. This chain joins TRBV28 and TRBJ1-1, with D unclear. Germline V CDR1 and CDR2: MDHEN, SYDVKM. The V gene lost 6 bases and the J gene lost 9 bases, with 17 bases spanning the gap. The CDR3 totals 13 residues. The CDR3 DNA follows: TGTGCCAGCAGCTATATACAGCTCTCAAAAGCTTTCTTT. Its translation: CASSYIQLSKAFF.

This clonotype came up many times. This chain uses TRBV5-1 with TRBJ2-1; TRBD1 is a possible D gene (6 bases). V was shortened by 2 bases and J by 8 bases, with 17 bases between the two germline ends. The germline CDR1 and CDR2 sequences are SGHRS and YFSETQ. The CDR3 consists of 15 residues. The DNA for the CDR3 is TGCGCCAGCAGCTTATCCCAGGGGTCTGGCGATGAGCAGTTCTTC. Translated: CASSLSQGSGDEQFF.

Points on this clonotype: Being one base from a much bigger clone, this may be a read error. CDR3 in DNA: TGTGCCAGCAGTTTATTGTCCCCCCCATACAGTGAGCAGTTCTTC. Translated, it gives CASSLLSPPYSEQFF. The chain combines TRBV28 with TRBJ2-1; no clear D. CDR1 and CDR2 (germline): MDHEN, SYDVKM. The CDR3 runs 15 residues.

Worth noting for this clonotype: A much bigger clone sits one base away, suggesting this may be a read error. The J gene is TRBJ2-2, the V gene TRBV6-1; possibly TRBD1 for D (5 bases). This CDR3 has 16 amino acids. Looked up from germline, CDR1 is MNHNS and CDR2 is SASEGT. CDR3 in DNA: TGTGGCAGCAGTCGGCCTGGGGCAGCGAACACCGGGGAGCTGTTTTTT. Its protein product is CGSSRPGAANTGELFF.

Notes on this clonotype: A read error likely explains this, since a far larger clone differs by one base. The missing conserved phenylalanine or tryptophan at the end of this CDR3 makes a read error likely. The chain joins TRBV13 to TRBJ2-5; TRBD2 is a possible D gene (6 bases). The CDR3 extends over 14 amino acids. Trimming stripped 7 bases from V and 2 bases from J, with 14 bases between. Germline CDR1 and CDR2: PRHDT and FYEKMQ (reference sequence). CDR3 in amino acids: CASKEGLNQETQYL. The DNA of the CDR3 is TGTGCCAGCAAGGAGGGGTTGAATCAAGAGACCCAGTACCTC.

This clonotype was detected many times. J is TRBJ1-4 and V is TRBV7-2; D remains ambiguous. Trimming stripped 1 base from V and 7 bases from J, with 13 bases between. CDR1 is SGHTA and CDR2 is FQGNSA in the germline V gene. This CDR3 is built from 15 residues. Here the CDR3 reads CASSLVGAIGEKLFF. The CDR3 DNA sequence: TGTGCCAGCAGCTTAGTGGGCGCGATAGGTGAAAAACTGTTTTTT.

The sample holds a few counts of this clonotype. The chain links TRBV5-6 to TRBJ2-2; possible D gene TRBD1, 5 bases. Trimming took 0 bases from V and 0 from J, leaving 6 bases between them. The germline V gene has CDR1 SGHDT and CDR2 YYEEEE. This CDR3 has 15 residues. As DNA, the CDR3 is TGTGCCAGCAGCTTGGCAGGGTCGAACACCGGGGAGCTGTTTTTT. Translated, it gives CASSLAGSNTGELFF.

This clonotype was counted ten times or more. The chain combines TRBV5-1 with TRBJ2-3, with D uncertain. The CDR3 has 17 residues. Looked up from germline, CDR1 is SGHRS and CDR2 is YFSETQ. V lost 4 bases to trimming and J lost 4 bases, with 22 bases between them. CDR3 DNA: TGCGCCAGCAGCCCCTTCGCGAGCAGCGAAAACCCAGATACGCAGTATTTT. This sequence encodes CASSPFASSENPDTQYF. The full variable domain, completed using reference TRBV5-1 and TRBJ2-3, is KAGVTQTPRYLIKTRGQQVTLSCSPISGHRSVSWYQQTPGQGLQFLFEYFSETQRNKGNFPGRFSGRQFSNSRSEMNVSTLELGDSALYLCASSPFASSENPDTQYFGPGTRLTVL.

This clonotype came up many times. The chain employs TRBV5-1 and TRBJ1-1, with D maybe TRBD1 (5 bases). Trimming pared 1 base from V and 1 base from J, leaving 11 bases between. CDR3 length: 15 amino acids. From germline, CDR1 is SGHRS and CDR2 YFSETQ. CDR3 protein: CASSLYLGGNTEAFF. The CDR3 DNA reads TGCGCCAGCAGCTTGTACCTGGGGGGGAACACTGAAGCTTTCTTT.

As to this clonotype: It may be a read error: a sequence one base away is much more abundant. The gene calls are TRBV7-6 and TRBJ2-5; D not certain. The CDR3 is 15 amino acids. The V gene's germline CDR1 is SGHVS and CDR2 FNYEAQ. Deletions cut 0 bases from V and 4 bases from J, with 12 bases between. As DNA, the CDR3 is TGTGCCAGCAGCTTAGCGGAACTATCGAGAGAGACCCAGTACTTC. It is translated as CASSLAELSRETQYF.

Worth noting for this clonotype: Compared with germline, one end of the junction differs, possibly owing to a read error. The chain joins TRBV5-1 to TRBJ1-1; tentative D call: TRBD1 (5 bases). Germline lookup yields CDR1 SGHRS and CDR2 YFSETQ. The length of the CDR3 is 15 residues. The CDR3 coding sequence is TGCGCCAGCAGCTTGGCCACAGGCGCGAACACTGAAGCTCTCTTT. It codes for CASSLATGANTEALF.

Many counts were recorded for this clonotype. V is TRBV7-8 and J is TRBJ2-7; D perhaps matches TRBD2 (6 bases). The CDR3 is 15 residues long. V was clipped by 5 bases and J by 4 bases, with 18 bases between them. Looked up from germline, CDR1 is SGHVS and CDR2 is FQNEAQ. In DNA, the CDR3 is TGTGCCAGCAGCCCTCCGGGACTGGATCGTTACGAGCAGTACTTC. Amino acid sequence: CASSPPGLDRYEQYF.

The count of this clonotype is one. This may stem from a read error, because a much larger clone lies one nucleotide away. The chain recombines TRBV5-1 with TRBJ2-3, with TRBD2 identical over 7 bases. V trimming: 4 bases; J trimming: 2 bases; junction bases outside the gene matches: 10. Germline V gene sequence: CDR1 SGHRS, CDR2 YFSETQ. The CDR3 sequence is 16 residues long. In nucleotides, the CDR3 is TGCGCCAGCAGCCTCGGAATAGCGGGCTCCACAGATACGCAGTATTTT. Amino acids: CASSLGIAGSTDTQYF.

This clonotype was seen a handful of times. Since a much larger clone is just one base distant, this may be a read error. V gene TRBV12-3 or TRBV12-4 combines with J gene TRBJ2-1; D is possibly TRBD1 or TRBD2 (5 bases each). The DNA end is a closer match to TRBJ2-5, so the J assignment may be wrong. The CDR3 totals 13 residues. DNA for the CDR3: TGTGCCAGCAGGGGACGGAACCAAGAGACCCAGTACTTC. The encoded protein is CASRGRNQETQYF.

This clonotype was seen at least ten times. The chain employs TRBV20-1 and TRBJ2-3, with D possibly being TRBD1 (5 bases). V was trimmed by 1 base and J by 6 bases, leaving 32 bases between them. This CDR3 has 20 amino acids. Germline V lookup: CDR1 DFQATT, CDR2 SNEGSKA (reference sequence). The CDR3 DNA sequence: TGCAGTGCTAGAGGGGGCTTATTGGCTTCTGGGCTTGGGTTTAGGGATACGCAGTATTTT. This encodes CSARGGLLASGLGFRDTQYF.

In its sample, this clonotype was seen many times. J is TRBJ2-2 and V is TRBV5-5; 11 bases agree with TRBD1. V lost 2 bases, J lost 7 bases, and 4 bases stayed unmatched. This CDR3 has 15 residues. Germline assignment: CDR1 SGHKS and CDR2 YYEKEE (reference sequence). This chain's CDR3 is CASSFRTGGIGELFF. CDR3 sequence (DNA): TGTGCCAGCAGCTTCCGGACAGGGGGCATCGGGGAGCTGTTTTTT.

This clonotype was seen many times. The chain uses TRBV6-5 and TRBJ2-7; the match to TRBD1 covers 10 bases. Looked up from germline, CDR1 is MNHEY and CDR2 is SVGAGI. The CDR3 covers 14 residues. With V trimmed by 6 bases and J by 6 bases, 8 bases remained unmatched. The DNA of the CDR3 is TGTGCCAGCAGCTCCCCGGGACAGGGGCCCGAGCAGTACTTC. As protein: CASSSPGQGPEQYF.

With regard to this clonotype: One base away lies a much larger clone, so this may be a sequencing read error. The CDR3 nucleotides are TGTGCCAGCAGCCAAAAGGCCGGGCGGTACTTC. This sequence encodes CASSQKAGRYF. The J gene is TRBJ2-7, the V gene TRBV7-9; no clear D gene. Per germline, CDR1 SEHNR and CDR2 FQNEAQ (reference sequence). The CDR3 runs 11 residues. Deletions cut 5 bases from V and 12 bases from J, with 14 bases between.

With respect to this clonotype: A much more abundant neighbour one base away suggests this may be a read error. The genes are TRBV5-1 and TRBJ2-1; no clear D. This CDR3 is 11 amino acids long. In germline, CDR1 is SGHRS, CDR2 YFSETQ. The CDR3 loop is CASATYNVQFF. CDR3 in DNA: TGCGCCAGCGCAACCTACAATGTGCAGTTCTTC.

DNA of the CDR3: TGTGCCAGCAGCGGGGGGCCAGTCACAGATACGCAGTATTTT. Encoded protein: CASSGGPVTDTQYF. V gene TRBV7-9 combines with J gene TRBJ2-3; D tentatively reads TRBD1 or TRBD2 (6 bases each). V gave up 5 bases and J gave up 2 bases, with 11 bases separating them. This CDR3 region has 14 residues. Per germline, CDR1 SEHNR and CDR2 FQNEAQ (reference sequence).

This clonotype was picked up many times. V usage is TRBV29-1 and J usage is TRBJ2-5, with 9 positions matching TRBD2. Germline lookup yields CDR1 SQVTM and CDR2 ANQGSEA. J gave up 4 bases and V 6 bases, and 9 bases lay outside the gene matches. This CDR3 comprises 14 residues. The CDR3 DNA sequence: TGCAGCGTCAGTAGCGGGGGCCCTCCAGAGACCCAGTACTTC. This codes for CSVSSGGPPETQYF.

At least ten counts were recorded for this clonotype. V is TRBV29-1 and J is TRBJ1-2; weak D call: TRBD1 (5 bases). Trimming took 3 bases from V and 8 from J, leaving 16 bases between them. This CDR3 region has 13 residues. Germline CDR1 reads SQVTM; CDR2 reads ANQGSEA. CDR3 in DNA: TGCAGCGTTGAGGGAGGAGGGGAGGGCGGCTACACCTTC. Protein: CSVEGGGEGGYTF.